The 15 T cell receptor beta chains below all came from one sample that was sequenced in a study of T cell changes during pregnancy in multiple sclerosis. Only in-frame clones appear in the TCRdb table, and some are missing; sequencing was by immunoSEQ multiplex PCR. The table records approximately 48,000 clones, 85% to 95% of them present only once. Sequencing was performed on CD8+ T cells from peripheral blood mononuclear cells, taken before pregnancy. The source of these receptors is a female donor with multiple sclerosis, enrolled in a pregnancy study.

This clone was observed a single time. The genes are TRBV5-5 and TRBJ2-7; D is undetermined. Germline lookup yields CDR1 SGHKS and CDR2 YYEKEE (reference sequence). Trimming stripped 0 bases from V and 1 base from J, with 8 bases between. This CDR3 has 14 residues. The CDR3 region has the DNA TGTGCCAGCAGCTTGGTGGCGGCGTCCTACGAGCAGTACTTC. Protein sequence: CASSLVAASYEQYF.

The chain couples TRBV25-1 to TRBJ2-5; TRBD1 matches 11 bases. The CDR3 totals 15 residues. Germline V CDR1 and CDR2: MGHDK, SYGVNS. The V segment lost 7 bases and the J segment 5 bases; nucleotides outside the gene matches: 9. Here the CDR3 DNA reads TGTGCCAGCACCGTCGGACAGGGGGCGCGGGAGACCCAGTACTTC. Translating gives CASTVGQGARETQYF.

The count of this clone is one. The chain couples TRBV9 to TRBJ2-1; 8 positions agree with TRBD2. This CDR3 contains 14 residues. Germline V gives CDR1 SGDLS, CDR2 YYNGEE. V was clipped by 4 bases and J by 7 bases; unmatched bases: 7. The CDR3: CASSLNTGGNEQFF. Written as DNA, the CDR3 is TGTGCCAGCAGCCTAAACACGGGGGGGAATGAGCAGTTCTTC.

This rearrangement joins TRBV5-1 to TRBJ2-1, with TRBD2 matching 11 bases. The CDR3 totals 19 residues. The germline CDR1 and CDR2 sequences are SGHRS and YFSETQ. V dropped 0 bases and J dropped 5; count of bases not matched to a gene: 13. The chain's CDR3 is CASSLVFPYSGRAHNEQFF. CDR3 bases: TGCGCCAGCAGCTTGGTTTTCCCGTATAGCGGGAGGGCCCACAATGAGCAGTTCTTC.

The chain joins TRBV19 to TRBJ1-1; TRBD1 is a possible D gene (5 bases). Germline V gene data show CDR1 as LNHDA and CDR2 as SQIVND (reference sequence). V lost 4 bases and J lost 1, with 10 bases in between. CDR3 length equals 14 residues. CDR3 protein: CASSRGTGNTEAFF. CDR3 sequence (DNA): TGTGCCAGTAGTAGAGGGACTGGGAACACTGAAGCTTTCTTT.

The DNA for the CDR3 is TGTGCCAGCAGCGAGCCGGGACAGGGATTTCGCGAGCAGTACTTC. Residues: CASSEPGQGFREQYF. This chain joins TRBV27 and TRBJ2-7, with 9 bases identical to TRBD1. Germline CDR1 MNHEY, CDR2 SMNVEV (reference sequence). V shed 6 bases, J shed 6 bases, and the junction held 12 bases outside the gene matches. The CDR3 is 15 amino acids.

The J gene is TRBJ2-1, the V gene TRBV7-9, with TRBD1 matching 9 bases. CDR1 is SEHNR, CDR2 FQNEAQ, per germline (reference sequence). The CDR3 runs to 12 residues. Germline trimming cut 9 bases from V and 9 bases from J; bases unmatched to any gene: 6. The CDR3 DNA reads as TGTGCCAGAGGGGGACAGGGACGTGAGCAGTTCTTC. Translating gives CARGGQGREQFF.

The chain has TRBV9 and TRBJ2-1; D is unclear. The V and J ends lost 4 bases and 8 bases respectively, with 7 bases between them. Per the germline V gene, CDR1 is SGDLS and CDR2 is YYNGEE. The CDR3 spans 11 residues. In DNA, the CDR3 is TGTGCCAGCAGCCCCCGAGATGAGCAGTTCTTC. This codes for CASSPRDEQFF.

The chain joins TRBV28 to TRBJ2-1, with TRBD2 matching 12 bases. CDR1 MDHEN and CDR2 SYDVKM come from the germline V gene. Trimming cost V 2 bases and J 5 bases; bases outside gene matches: 10. CDR3 length equals 18 residues. The CDR3 here is CASSLPLGLAGMNNEQFF. The DNA of the CDR3 is TGTGCCAGCAGTTTACCCTTAGGACTAGCGGGAATGAACAATGAGCAGTTCTTC.

The chain recombines TRBV29-1 with TRBJ2-7, with 9 bases that match TRBD1. From germline, CDR1 is SQVTM and CDR2 ANQGSEA. This CDR3 comprises 12 residues. The V and J ends lost 6 bases and 5 bases, in that order; junction bases with no gene match: 5. CDR3 residues: CSVKQGAHEQYF. As DNA, the CDR3 is TGCAGCGTCAAACAGGGGGCCCACGAGCAGTACTTC.

The chain is built from TRBV7-8 and TRBJ2-7; no firm D call. This CDR3 region has 13 residues. CDR1 and CDR2 from the germline V gene are SGHVS and FQNEAQ. V was shortened by 3 bases and J by 6 bases, with 12 bases between the two germline ends. The CDR3 region is CASSLGTISEQYF. The CDR3 DNA is TGTGCCAGCAGCTTGGGCACCATAAGCGAGCAGTACTTC.

The chain combines TRBV11-2 with TRBJ2-2, with 13 bases fitting TRBD2. This CDR3 is 19 amino acids long. Germline values: CDR1 SGHAT, CDR2 FQNNGV. Trimming at V came to 4 bases and at J to 8 bases, leaving 16 bases not matched to a gene. The CDR3 nucleotides read TGTGCCAGCAGCTATACTAGCGGGAGGGCTTTAGACTTTTCGGGGGAGCTGTTTTTT. Its translation is CASSYTSGRALDFSGELFF. Using reference TRBV11-2 and TRBJ2-2 for the parts outside the CDR3, the full variable domain is EAGVAQSPRYKIIEKRQSVAFWCNPISGHATLYWYQQILGQGPKLLIQFQNNGVVDDSQLPKDRFSAERLKGVDSTLKIQPAKLEDSAVYLCASSYTSGRALDFSGELFFGEGSRLTVL.

The rearrangement uses TRBV7-9 and TRBJ2-1; tentatively, D is TRBD2 (6 bases). CDR1 is SEHNR and CDR2 is FQNEAQ in the germline V gene (reference sequence). V dropped 1 base and J dropped 0 bases, with 16 bases sitting between them. The CDR3 is 18 residues long. The CDR3 DNA follows: TGTGCCAGCAGCTTAGGGGTAATAGCGGCCAGCTCCTACAATGAGCAGTTCTTC. It encodes CASSLGVIAASSYNEQFF. Drawing the rest from reference TRBV7-9 and TRBJ2-1, the complete variable domain is DTGVSQNPRHKITKRGQNVTFRCDPISEHNRLYWYRQTLGQGPEFLTYFQNEAQLEKSRLLSDRFSAERPKGSFSTLEIQRTEQGDSAMYLCASSLGVIAASSYNEQFFGPGTRLTVL.

The V gene is TRBV5-1, the J gene TRBJ1-1; D remains ambiguous. Germline CDR1 and CDR2: SGHRS and YFSETQ. CDR3 length: 14 amino acids. The V end lost 0 bases, the J end lost 5 bases, and 11 bases lay between the germline ends. The CDR3 spells CASSLVQTGTEAFF. The CDR3 nucleotides are TGCGCCAGCAGCTTGGTACAAACGGGTACTGAAGCTTTCTTT.

V and J are TRBV4-2 and TRBJ2-5, with 12 bases that match TRBD2. The CDR3 totals 18 residues. V was clipped by 2 bases and J by 5 bases; unmatched bases: 12. Per the germline V gene, CDR1 is LGHNA and CDR2 is YNFKEQ. The CDR3 DNA reads TGTGCCAGCAGCCAAAGACTTGGCGGACTAGCGGGATCCGAGACCCAGTACTTC. Its translation: CASSQRLGGLAGSETQYF.